This T cell receptor (beta chain) was obtained from a study of long-term antiretroviral therapy in people with HIV. Study as a whole: The 2015 recommendation for immediate ART came about a decade after the earliest samples.

Researchers ran immunoSEQ v3.0 at survey level. Produced via immunoSEQ multiplex PCR; TCRdb's table is partial and in-frame only. The sample yields roughly 16,000 clones, roughly 94% seen once. The germline V gene has CDR1 MDHEN and CDR2 SYDVKM. The ends were cut back, 3 bases at V and 3 bases at J, with 18 bases in the middle. The CDR3 extends over 16 amino acids. This clonotype was obtained from a woman aged 45-60 years with HIV. The sample consisted of unsorted PBMCs, taken roughly 6.4 years after starting antiretroviral therapy. The rearrangement uses TRBV28 and TRBJ2-7, with D perhaps given as TRBD1 or TRBD2 (5 bases each). The CDR3 here is CASSLPTLGADYEQYF. In DNA, the CDR3 is TGTGCCAGCAGTTTGCCGACTCTCGGGGCGGACTACGAGCAGTACTTC.